Listed below are T cell receptor beta chains from one sample, sequenced in a study of cytomegalovirus exposure and HLA in healthy donors. Only in-frame clones appear in the TCRdb table, and some are missing; sequencing was by immunoSEQ multiplex PCR. In total, the table holds tens of thousands of clones. The specimen sequenced was PBMCs. These receptors were collected from a man aged 30 to 39 in good health and CMV-seronegative. Both conserved end residues are part of each CDR3. Fields, in order: D gene, J gene, V gene, CDR3 DNA, CDR3 protein. The D gene is left open where the match is weak.

>TRBD2|TRBJ2-1|TRBV4-2
TGTGCCAGCAGCCCGATGGGGACTAGCGGCTACAATGAGCAGTTCTTC
CASSPMGTSGYNEQFF
>TRBD1|TRBJ1-2|TRBV18
TGTGCCAGCTCACCCACAGGGGTGATTGGCTACACCTTC
CASSPTGVIGYTF
>.|TRBJ2-5|TRBV5-1
TGCGCCAGCAGCCCCCGGGACTACCAAGAGACCCAGTACTTC
CASSPRDYQETQYF
>TRBD1|TRBJ2-7|TRBV30
TGTGCCTGGAGTCCGGGACAGGGATACGAGCAGTACTTC
CAWSPGQGYEQYF
>.|TRBJ1-1|TRBV20-1
TGCAGTGCTAGCAGGGGCCCTGAAGCTTTCTTT
CSASRGPEAFF
>TRBD2|TRBJ2-1|TRBV29-1
TGCAGCGGGAGGACTAGCGGGGGCAATGAGCAGTTCTTC
CSGRTSGGNEQFF
>.|TRBJ1-6|TRBV4-1
TGCGCCAGCAGCCAGACTGGGTTCTCCTATAATTCACCCCTCCACTTT
CASSQTGFSYNSPLHF
>.|TRBJ2-5|TRBV29-1
TGCAGCGTTGAAGACCGCACGAAGAGAGAAGAGACCCAGTACTTC
CSVEDRTKREETQYF
>.|TRBJ2-3|TRBV4-3
TGCGCCAGCAGCCAATCGGGTTTACAGGGAGATACGCAGTATTTT
CASSQSGLQGDTQYF
>TRBD2|TRBJ2-7|TRBV19
TGTGCCAGTAGTGCGACCGGGACTACAGCCTACGAGCAGTACTTC
CASSATGTTAYEQYF
>TRBD1|TRBJ1-1|TRBV5-1
TGCGCCAGCAGCGGACAGGGACTGGGAGCTTTCTTT
CASSGQGLGAFF
>.|TRBJ2-7|TRBV7-2
TGTGCCAGCAGCTCAACTAGCACGGCCTACGAGCAGTACTTC
CASSSTSTAYEQYF
>TRBD1|TRBJ1-1|TRBV11-1
TGTGCCAGCAGCCCCAAGACAGGGTGGTCCGTCTGGACTGAAGCTTTCTTT
CASSPKTGWSVWTEAFF
>TRBD2|TRBJ2-7|TRBV7-2
TGTGCCAGCAGCTTACGTCCGCGGGAGGGATACGAGCAGTACTTC
CASSLRPREGYEQYF
>TRBD1|TRBJ2-2|TRBV4-1
TGCGCCAGCAGCCAAGAGTCCGGACAGGGGGGGACCGGGGAGCTGTTTTTT
CASSQESGQGGTGELFF
>TRBD2|TRBJ2-5|TRBV27
TGTGCCAGCAGTTTTAGCGGGAGGGCCAAGGTAGAGACCCAGTACTTC
CASSFSGRAKVETQYF
>.|TRBJ1-2|TRBV4-3
TGCGCCAGCAGCCAAGATCGGGGGGCACGGGGCTACACCTTC
CASSQDRGARGYTF
>TRBD1|TRBJ1-1|TRBV18
TGTGCCAGCTCACCAAGGGACAGCATATCGAACACTGAAGCTTTCTTT
CASSPRDSISNTEAFF
>TRBD2|TRBJ2-7|TRBV2
TGTGCCAGCAGTGTGAATAGCGGGGCCTACGAGCAGTACTTC
CASSVNSGAYEQYF
>.|TRBJ1-1|TRBV7-2
TGTGCCAGCAGCCCCACGGGGTTGGTCGACACTGAAGCTTTCTTT
CASSPTGLVDTEAFF
>.|TRBJ1-5|TRBV7-2
TGTGCCAGCAGCCGGGACAACAATCAGCCCCAGCATTTT
CASSRDNNQPQHF
>.|TRBJ1-1|TRBV27
TGTGCCAGCAGTCCTCAGGGGTTGAACACTGAAGCTTTCTTT
CASSPQGLNTEAFF
>TRBD1|TRBJ2-7|TRBV2
TGTGCCAGCAGTCAGAGACAGGGAGTCCCCTACGAGCAGTACTTC
CASSQRQGVPYEQYF
>TRBD2|TRBJ2-7|TRBV27
TGTGCCAGCAGTCCATGGACTAGCGGGAACGAGCAGTACTTC
CASSPWTSGNEQYF
>.|TRBJ1-2|TRBV7-9
TGTGCCAGCAGCTTTGCCGGGACACCAAACTATGGCTACACCTTC
CASSFAGTPNYGYTF
>.|TRBJ2-5|TRBV28
TGTGCCAGCAGTTCCGACATGCGTCACACGGAGACCCAGTACTTC
CASSSDMRHTETQYF
>TRBD1|TRBJ2-7|TRBV5-1
TGCGCCAGCAGCTTCCGGGACAGGGGGTCTTACGAGCAGTACTTC
CASSFRDRGSYEQYF
>.|TRBJ2-7|TRBV5-1
TGCGCCAGCAGCTTCCTAATCGGCTACGAGCAGTACTTC
CASSFLIGYEQYF
>.|TRBJ1-2|TRBV6-5
TGTGCCAGCAGTGGGGGGGTGGGGCATGGCTACACCTTC
CASSGGVGHGYTF
>.|TRBJ2-7|TRBV5-8
TGTGCCAGCAGCTTAAGGTTAACTACGAGGCAGTACTTC
CASSLRLTTRQYF
>.|TRBJ2-2|TRBV30
TGTGCCTGGAGTGCGACGGACAGTCGCATCGGGGAGCTGTTTTTT
CAWSATDSRIGELFF
>TRBD1|TRBJ2-5|TRBV5-1
TGCGCCAGCAGCTTGGCTAGGACAGGCCAAGAGACCCAGTACTTC
CASSLARTGQETQYF
>.|TRBJ2-5|TRBV7-9
TGTGCCAGCAGCTTCCAGGCTCCTGCCAACCAAGAGACCCAGTACTTC
CASSFQAPANQETQYF
>.|TRBJ1-2|TRBV5-1
TGCGCCAGCAGCTCTAACCAGGTCTCTGGCTACACCTTC
CASSSNQVSGYTF
>.|TRBJ1-2|TRBV10-1
TGCGCCAGCAGTGTTAACGGCGCGGTTGGCTACACCTTC
CASSVNGAVGYTF
>TRBD2|TRBJ2-3|TRBV6-5
TGTGCCAGCATGACGGGCGGGGGATGGGAAGATACGCAGTATTTT
CASMTGGGWEDTQYF
>TRBD1|TRBJ1-1|TRBV30
TGTGCCTGGAGTGCAACAGGGGTCCCTGAAGCTTTCTTT
CAWSATGVPEAFF